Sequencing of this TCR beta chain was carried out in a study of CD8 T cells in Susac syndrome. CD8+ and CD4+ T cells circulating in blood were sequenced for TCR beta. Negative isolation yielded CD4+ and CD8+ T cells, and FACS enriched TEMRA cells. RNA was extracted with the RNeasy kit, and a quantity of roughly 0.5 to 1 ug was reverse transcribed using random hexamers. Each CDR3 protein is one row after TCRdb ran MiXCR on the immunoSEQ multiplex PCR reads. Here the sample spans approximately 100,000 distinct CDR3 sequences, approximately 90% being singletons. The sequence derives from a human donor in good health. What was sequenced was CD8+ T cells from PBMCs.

CDR3 DNA: TGTGCCATCAGTGAAACCGGAAACACCATATATTTT. Protein sequence: CAISETGNTIYF. This chain joins TRBV10-3 and TRBJ1-3, with D unresolved. CDR1 is ENHRY and CDR2 is SYGVKD in the germline V gene. V was shortened by 3 bases and J by 4 bases, with 4 bases between the two germline ends. CDR3 size: 12 residues.